These T cell receptor beta chains were read from a single sample in a study of blood T cell repertoires in COVID-19. Some clones are missing from TCRdb's copy, which holds only in-frame ones; the method was immunoSEQ multiplex PCR. This table has tens of thousands of clones, approximately 90% appearing once. The sequenced material came from peripheral blood. The receptors come from a male donor with acute or convalescent COVID-19. The CDR3 runs from the conserved cysteine through the conserved F or W. Each record gives: D gene, clone size, J gene, V gene, CDR3 protein, CDR3 DNA. The D gene is left open where the match is weak. Expanded clones are given a class, and other clones once, few, many or no size at all.

d_call: NA
clone_size: NA
j_call: TRBJ1-2
v_call: TRBV4-2
cdr3_aa: CASSQDGGGANYGYTF
cdr3_nt: TGTGCCAGCAGCCAAGACGGGGGGGGCGCTAACTATGGCTACACCTTC

d_call: NA
clone_size: NA
j_call: TRBJ1-1
v_call: TRBV7-8
cdr3_aa: CASSLVQGSEAFF
cdr3_nt: TGTGCCAGCAGCTTAGTCCAGGGATCTGAAGCTTTCTTT

d_call: NA
clone_size: NA
j_call: TRBJ1-2
v_call: TRBV5-1
cdr3_aa: CASSPRGTNYGYTF
cdr3_nt: TGCGCCAGCAGCCCACGGGGGACTAACTATGGCTACACCTTC

d_call: TRBD2
clone_size: once
j_call: TRBJ2-7
v_call: TRBV5-1
cdr3_aa: CASQLATDSYEQYF
cdr3_nt: TGCGCCAGCCAACTAGCGACCGACTCCTACGAGCAGTACTTC

d_call: NA
clone_size: NA
j_call: TRBJ1-6
v_call: TRBV27
cdr3_aa: CASRGIRRQYSPLHF
cdr3_nt: TGTGCCAGCAGGGGGATACGGCGACAGTATTCACCCCTCCACTTT

d_call: TRBD1
clone_size: NA
j_call: TRBJ2-1
v_call: TRBV5-1
cdr3_aa: CASSLTGQDYNEQFF
cdr3_nt: TGCGCCAGCAGCTTGACGGGACAGGACTACAATGAGCAGTTCTTC

d_call: TRBD2
clone_size: NA
j_call: TRBJ2-5
v_call: TRBV15
cdr3_aa: CATSKAGGGETQYF
cdr3_nt: TGTGCCACCAGCAAAGCGGGGGGCGGGGAGACCCAGTACTTC

d_call: TRBD1
clone_size: NA
j_call: TRBJ1-5
v_call: TRBV9
cdr3_aa: CASHLGTGSQPQHF
cdr3_nt: TGTGCCAGCCACCTCGGGACAGGGAGTCAGCCCCAGCATTTT

d_call: TRBD1
clone_size: NA
j_call: TRBJ1-4
v_call: TRBV30
cdr3_aa: CAWSPTGANEKLFF
cdr3_nt: TGTGCCTGGAGTCCGACAGGGGCAAATGAAAAACTGTTTTTT

d_call: NA
clone_size: NA
j_call: TRBJ2-3
v_call: TRBV24-1
cdr3_aa: CATGALSTDTQYF
cdr3_nt: TGTGCCACCGGGGCCTTAAGCACAGATACGCAGTATTTT

d_call: NA
clone_size: NA
j_call: TRBJ1-4
v_call: TRBV24-1
cdr3_aa: CATSESDRVLVKNCFF
cdr3_nt: NA

d_call: TRBD1
clone_size: NA
j_call: TRBJ2-7
v_call: TRBV5-1
cdr3_aa: CASSLASGTGGYEQYF
cdr3_nt: TGCGCCAGCAGCTTGGCCAGTGGGACAGGGGGTTACGAGCAGTACTTC

d_call: TRBD2
clone_size: NA
j_call: TRBJ2-5
v_call: TRBV10-3
cdr3_aa: CAISPQGGRETQYF
cdr3_nt: TGTGCCATCAGTCCCCAGGGAGGGCGCGAGACCCAGTACTTC

d_call: NA
clone_size: once
j_call: TRBJ1-3
v_call: TRBV19
cdr3_aa: CASSLLSGNTIYF
cdr3_nt: TGTGCCAGTAGTCTCCTCTCTGGAAACACCATATATTTT

d_call: NA
clone_size: NA
j_call: TRBJ2-2
v_call: TRBV5-1
cdr3_aa: CASSSKTGTGELFF
cdr3_nt: TGCGCCAGCAGCTCCAAGACAGGCACCGGGGAGCTGTTTTTT

d_call: NA
clone_size: few
j_call: TRBJ1-4
v_call: TRBV7-2
cdr3_aa: CASSPYQGIATNEKLFF
cdr3_nt: TGTGCCAGCAGCCCTTATCAGGGGATTGCAACTAATGAAAAACTGTTTTTT

d_call: NA
clone_size: NA
j_call: TRBJ2-5
v_call: TRBV4-1
cdr3_aa: CASSQEVATRNQETQYF
cdr3_nt: TGCGCCAGCAGCCAAGAGGTCGCGACTAGAAATCAAGAGACCCAGTACTTC

d_call: NA
clone_size: NA
j_call: TRBJ2-2
v_call: TRBV29-1
cdr3_aa: CSVRQSYTGELFF
cdr3_nt: TGCAGCGTTAGACAGAGTTACACCGGGGAGCTGTTTTTT